Presented here are 27 T cell receptor beta chains from one specimen sequenced in a study of T cells in Graves' hyperthyroidism and ophthalmopathy. TCR beta CDR3 regions were amplified from RNA. TCR CDR3 regions were first amplified by RT-PCR with HTBI primers. A single record per CDR3 protein comes from TCRdb applying MiXCR to the multiplex PCR reads. The sample has under 550,000 distinct CDR3 sequences, just under 20% seen once. The material sequenced was blood. Source of these receptors: a man aged 40-55 years with Graves' ophthalmopathy.

This clonotype has at least ten counts. The rearrangement links TRBV20-1 to TRBJ2-5, with 9 positions matching TRBD2. Germline values: CDR1 DFQATT, CDR2 SNEGSKA (reference sequence). J was trimmed by 1 base and V by 0 bases; bases with no gene match: 3. The CDR3 is 15 residues long. The CDR3 DNA reads TGCAGTGCTAGAGATGGGCGGGAGGGCCAAGAGACCCAGTACTTC. Encoded protein: CSARDGREGQETQYF.

This chain joins TRBV20-1 and TRBJ1-5; possibly TRBD1 for D (6 bases). Trimming shortened V by 3 bases and J by 5 bases, and 11 bases separated the two germline ends. This CDR3 region has 13 residues. Germline CDR1 reads DFQATT; CDR2 reads SNEGSKA (reference sequence). CDR3 coding DNA: TGCAGTGCTAGTACAGGGCTAGATCAGCCCCAGCATTTT. This gives the protein CSASTGLDQPQHF.

This clonotype was detected many times. The V and J genes are TRBV7-8 and TRBJ2-3; D might be TRBD2 (5 bases). The CDR3 is made up of 13 amino acids. CDR1 and CDR2 from the germline V gene are SGHVS and FQNEAQ. Trimming left V 2 bases short and J 7 bases short, with 10 bases between. Here the CDR3 DNA reads TGTGCCAGCAGCTTATATACGGGGAATACGCAGTATTTT. This gives the protein CASSLYTGNTQYF.

The chain couples TRBV11-3 to TRBJ2-1, with 7 bases matching TRBD2. V dropped 6 bases and J dropped 0; count of bases not matched to a gene: 5. Germline loops: CDR1 SGHNT, CDR2 YENEEA. The CDR3 runs to 15 residues. The CDR3 sequence: CASRQAGSSYNEQFF. The CDR3 bases are TGTGCCAGCAGGCAAGCGGGGTCCTCCTACAATGAGCAGTTCTTC.

This clonotype was observed a few times. This chain joins TRBV27 and TRBJ2-7; 9 nucleotides agree with TRBD2. From germline, CDR1 is MNHEY and CDR2 SMNVEV (reference sequence). V lost 8 bases to trimming and J lost 1 base; unmatched junction nucleotides: 3. The CDR3 extends over 13 amino acids. DNA of the CDR3: TGTGCCAGCCTTAGCGGGAGATCCTACGAGCAGTACTTC. Amino acid sequence: CASLSGRSYEQYF.

The chain recombines TRBV5-1 with TRBJ2-6; 8 nucleotides match TRBD1. CDR3 size: 15 residues. The V segment lost 7 bases and the J segment 2 bases; nucleotides outside the gene matches: 5. Germline assignment: CDR1 SGHRS and CDR2 YFSETQ. CDR3 nucleotides: TGCGCCAGCGAACAGACAGGGGCTGGGGCCAACGTCCTGACTTTC. It specifies CASEQTGAGANVLTF.

This clonotype was observed many times. This chain connects TRBV28 to TRBJ1-4, with 7 bases lining up with TRBD1. The trim removed 4 bases at V and 2 bases at J, leaving 7 bases unmatched. Per the germline V gene, CDR1 is MDHEN and CDR2 is SYDVKM. The CDR3 has 16 amino acids. The CDR3 nucleotides read TGTGCCAGCAGTTCGATCGAGGGGGCGACTAATGAAAAACTGTTTTTT. This encodes CASSSIEGATNEKLFF.

The genes are TRBV27 and TRBJ2-5; D perhaps matches TRBD1 (7 bases). Germline CDR1 is MNHEY and CDR2 is SMNVEV (reference sequence). This CDR3 has 14 amino acids. V was trimmed by 5 bases and J by 5 bases, leaving 15 bases between them. Written as DNA, the CDR3 is TGTGCCAGCAGTGGGAGGACAGGATCGGAGACCCAGTACTTC. Translating gives CASSGRTGSETQYF.

The chain is built from TRBV19 and TRBJ1-5; D possibly corresponds to TRBD1 (6 bases). Trimming shortened V by 2 bases and J by 2 bases, and 10 bases separated the two germline ends. The germline gives CDR1 LNHDA, CDR2 SQIVND (reference sequence). This CDR3 is built from 15 residues. The CDR3 reads CASSIISGGNQPQHF. Written as DNA, the CDR3 is TGTGCCAGTAGTATAATTTCAGGGGGCAATCAGCCCCAGCATTTT.

This clonotype was observed a few times. The chain employs TRBV6-1 and TRBJ2-1; 9 bases line up with TRBD2. The V gene's germline CDR1 is MNHNS and CDR2 SASEGT. CDR3 length equals 16 residues. Trimming cost V 6 bases and J 8 bases; bases outside gene matches: 14. This CDR3 is CASRTQLAGVVDEQFF. DNA for the CDR3: TGTGCCAGCAGAACACAATTAGCGGGAGTCGTAGATGAGCAGTTCTTC.

The chain combines TRBV5-1 with TRBJ2-2, with 7 bases fitting TRBD1. The CDR3 is 13 amino acids. Trimming cost V 4 bases and J 6 bases; bases outside gene matches: 3. Germline-derived CDR1 and CDR2 are SGHRS and YFSETQ. In DNA form, the CDR3 reads TGCGCCAGCAGCCCCCAGGGGGCCGGGGAGCTGTTTTTT. It is translated as CASSPQGAGELFF.

This clonotype was detected only a few times. The V call is TRBV3-1, the J call TRBJ2-7; 13 nucleotides align to TRBD2. V was clipped by 1 base and J by 1 base; unmatched bases: 7. Germline V gene lookup returns CDR1 LGHDT and CDR2 YNNKEL (reference sequence). The CDR3 has 18 amino acids. The CDR3 protein is CASSQALAGGQFSYEQYF. CDR3 in DNA: TGTGCCAGCAGCCAAGCACTAGCGGGAGGGCAATTTTCCTACGAGCAGTACTTC.

This clonotype was observed at least ten times. The gene calls are TRBV7-2 and TRBJ2-7; D is ambiguous. The CDR3 is made up of 16 amino acids. Germline CDR1 reads SGHTA; CDR2 reads FQGNSA. Trimming left V 0 bases short and J 5 bases short, with 17 bases between. The CDR3, as DNA: TGTGCCAGCAGCTTAGCTCGGCTTGAAGGGTCCCACGAGCAGTACTTC. Its protein product is CASSLARLEGSHEQYF.

This clonotype was seen more than once but under ten times. The chain uses TRBV12-3 or TRBV12-4 and TRBJ2-1, with 12 bases lining up with TRBD1. CDR3 length: 15 amino acids. Losses at the gene ends were 6 bases for V and 6 bases for J; bases not matched to a gene: 6. The DNA for the CDR3 is TGTGCCAGCAGAGTGGGACAGGGGGCTTGCAATGAGCAGTTCTTC. This codes for CASRVGQGACNEQFF.

This clonotype came up a few times. V is TRBV7-8 and J is TRBJ1-3; D uncertain. The ends were cut back, 4 bases at V and 9 bases at J, with 22 bases in the middle. The CDR3 is made up of 16 amino acids. The germline V gene encodes CDR1 SGHVS and CDR2 FQNEAQ. The CDR3 region is CASSSDPLTDRGTIYF. The DNA of the CDR3 is TGTGCCAGCAGCTCCGACCCCCTGACTGACCGCGGCACCATATATTTT. Combining the CDR3 with reference TRBV7-8 and TRBJ1-3 gives the whole variable domain GAGVSQSPRYKVAKRGQDVALRCDPISGHVSLFWYQQALGQGPEFLTYFQNEAQLDKSGLPSDRFFAERPEGSVSTLKIQRTQQEDSAVYLCASSSDPLTDRGTIYFGEGSWLTVV.

This clonotype was seen more than once but under ten times. The gene calls are TRBV6-1 and TRBJ2-1; 7 positions match TRBD1. This CDR3 has 17 amino acids. V was clipped by 6 bases and J by 5 bases; unmatched bases: 16. Germline CDR1 MNHNS, CDR2 SASEGT. The CDR3 bases are TGTGCCAGCAGCCCTGGGAGTCACAGGGGAAAGAACAATGAGCAGTTCTTC. Its translation: CASSPGSHRGKNNEQFF.

This clonotype has at least ten counts. The chain has TRBV12-3 or TRBV12-4 and TRBJ1-4; tentatively, D is TRBD1 (5 bases). Trimming left V 6 bases short and J 8 bases short, with 13 bases between. The CDR3 is 13 amino acids. The CDR3: CASSRQTREKLFF. CDR3 sequence (DNA): TGTGCCAGCAGCCGACAGACCAGGGAAAAACTGTTTTTT.

This clonotype appeared many times. The chain carries TRBV27 and TRBJ2-7; D gene uncertain. Germline V gene sequence: CDR1 MNHEY, CDR2 SMNVEV (reference sequence). The germline V and J ends were trimmed by 6 bases and 6 bases, with 9 bases remaining between them. CDR3 size: 11 residues. As DNA, the CDR3 is TGTGCCAGCAGGGGTCTTGGCGAGCAGTACTTC. Translation: CASRGLGEQYF.

This clonotype was recorded a few times. The rearrangement uses TRBV7-9 and TRBJ2-2, with D possibly TRBD2 on 6 matching bases. Trimming pared 11 bases from V and 5 bases from J, leaving 24 bases between. Germline lookup yields CDR1 SEHNR and CDR2 FQNEAQ (reference sequence). The CDR3 has 16 amino acids. CDR3 bases: TGTGCCCGCCCGAGCCGGGACCTTGGGGGGACCGGGGAGCTGTTTTTT. Its protein is CARPSRDLGGTGELFF. The whole variable domain, filled in from reference TRBV7-9 and TRBJ2-2, reads DTGVSQNPRHKITKRGQNVTFRCDPISEHNRLYWYRQTLGQGPEFLTYFQNEAQLEKSRLLSDRFSAERPKGSFSTLEIQRTEQGDSAMYLCARPSRDLGGTGELFFGEGSRLTVL.

At least ten counts were recorded for this clonotype. V and J are TRBV27 and TRBJ1-6, with TRBD1 matching over 8 bases. The CDR3 extends over 14 amino acids. Germline lookup yields CDR1 MNHEY and CDR2 SMNVEV (reference sequence). Trimming removed 5 bases from V and 5 bases from J; junction bases left unmatched: 2. CDR3 in amino acids: CASSRGQDNSPLHF. CDR3 coding DNA: TGTGCCAGCAGTCGGGGACAGGATAATTCACCCCTCCACTTT.

This clonotype was observed at least ten times. The chain combines TRBV12-3 or TRBV12-4 with TRBJ1-6, with 10 bases that match TRBD1. With V trimmed by 5 bases and J by 7 bases, 5 bases remained unmatched. This CDR3 spans 15 amino acids. The CDR3, as DNA: TGTGCCAGCAGTCCATCGACAGGGGGCAATTCACCCCTCCACTTT. Translation gives CASSPSTGGNSPLHF.

This rearrangement joins TRBV5-1 to TRBJ2-3, with 13 bases matching TRBD2. Germline assignment: CDR1 SGHRS and CDR2 YFSETQ. There are 17 residues in the CDR3. Germline trimming cut 3 bases from V and 5 bases from J; bases unmatched to any gene: 9. This chain's CDR3 is CASSSGLAGVVGDTQYF. The DNA of the CDR3 is TGCGCCAGCAGCTCCGGACTAGCGGGAGTGGTGGGAGATACGCAGTATTTT.

This clonotype was seen a few times. The chain employs TRBV5-1 and TRBJ2-5; D call uncertain. CDR1 and CDR2 from the germline V gene are SGHRS and YFSETQ. Trimming removed 0 bases from V and 5 bases from J, with 11 bases in between. This CDR3 is 14 amino acids long. CDR3 in amino acids: CASSLAVVGETQYF. The CDR3 DNA is TGCGCCAGCAGCTTGGCCGTGGTGGGTGAGACCCAGTACTTC. Full variable domain (rest looked up from reference TRBV5-1 and TRBJ2-5): KAGVTQTPRYLIKTRGQQVTLSCSPISGHRSVSWYQQTPGQGLQFLFEYFSETQRNKGNFPGRFSGRQFSNSRSEMNVSTLELGDSALYLCASSLAVVGETQYFGPGTRLLVL.

The chain has TRBV29-1 and TRBJ2-3; D is unresolved. Germline lookup yields CDR1 SQVTM and CDR2 ANQGSEA. The CDR3 consists of 13 residues. The V end was cut by 3 bases, the J end by 4 bases, with 11 bases between. The CDR3 DNA reads as TGCAGCGTTGATTTACAGACGGCAGATACGCAGTATTTT. This codes for CSVDLQTADTQYF.

The gene calls are TRBV5-1 and TRBJ2-2; 10 positions agree with TRBD2. Germline V CDR1 and CDR2: SGHRS, YFSETQ. The CDR3 consists of 16 residues. V shed 1 base and J 7 bases; nucleotides not matched to a gene: 7. The CDR3 DNA sequence: TGCGCCAGCAGCTTGTCTGCTAGCGGGAGTCTCGGGGAGCTGTTTTTT. Translated: CASSLSASGSLGELFF.

This clonotype has just a few counts. This chain links TRBV7-2 with TRBJ1-1; the D gene is possibly TRBD1 (5 bases). The CDR3 loop spans 17 amino acids. Germline V gives CDR1 SGHTA, CDR2 FQGNSA. V dropped 4 bases and J dropped 1 base, with 19 bases sitting between them. CDR3 in amino acids: CASSSPSQGRGNTEAFF. The CDR3 DNA reads as TGTGCCAGCAGCTCCCCCTCCCAGGGCCGGGGGAACACTGAAGCTTTCTTT.

The J gene is TRBJ2-7, the V gene TRBV20-1; 12 nucleotides agree with TRBD2. The J segment lost 4 bases and the V segment lost 3 bases, leaving 7 bases of the junction unmatched. Germline assignment: CDR1 DFQATT and CDR2 SNEGSKA (reference sequence). This CDR3 is built from 15 residues. The CDR3 DNA sequence: TGCAGTGCTAGTAGGCGGACTAGCGGGAAGTACGAGCAGTACTTC. Its protein is CSASRRTSGKYEQYF.